The clone carrying this T cell receptor beta chain was found once. This entry belongs to a study of blood T cell repertoires in COVID-19. As for the study in general: Samples taken during acute and convalescent COVID-19 were collected in the United States, Italy and Spain. T cells, B-cell-depleted T cells, or PBMCs supplied cDNA or gDNA.

Grouping used clinical history reported by participants in a survey and questionnaire. Original processing notes: Reference gene primer amplification gave estimated nucleated cell counts. Method: immunoSEQ multiplex PCR; TCRdb's copy keeps in-frame clones and lacks some. D and trimming come from the DNA, and the V and J calls and clone size come from that table. The sample has fewer than 350,000 clones; roughly 85% are singletons. CDR1 and CDR2 from the germline V gene are SGHAT and FQNNGV. This CDR3 has 16 amino acids. Trimming took 0 bases from V and 4 from J, leaving 15 bases between them. Sequencing was performed on PBMCs or T cells enriched from blood (not recorded which). The TCR was taken from a woman in her 50s who had recovered from COVID-19. J is TRBJ1-2 and V is TRBV11-2, with D tentatively TRBD1 (5 bases). This chain's CDR3 is CASSLDVGGSSYGYTF. The CDR3 DNA follows: TGTGCCAGCAGCTTAGATGTCGGGGGGTCTTCCTATGGCTACACCTTC.